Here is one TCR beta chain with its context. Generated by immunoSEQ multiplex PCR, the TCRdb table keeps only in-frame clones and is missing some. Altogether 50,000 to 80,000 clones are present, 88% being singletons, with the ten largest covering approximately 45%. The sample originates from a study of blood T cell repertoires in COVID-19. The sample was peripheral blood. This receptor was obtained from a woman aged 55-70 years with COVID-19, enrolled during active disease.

The CDR3 coding sequence is TGTGCCAGCAGCCATTCCCACCGGGGGGATACGCAGTATTTT. Translating gives CASSHSHRGDTQYF. V is TRBV3-1 (or the pseudogene TRBV3-2) and J is TRBJ2-3, with D possibly matching TRBD2 (6 bases). V dropped 3 bases and J dropped 6 bases, with 13 bases sitting between them. The CDR3 is 14 amino acids. Germline V CDR1 and CDR2: LGHDT, YNNKEL (reference sequence).